The 25 T cell receptor beta chains below were found in one sample sequenced in a study of OX40 agonist ivuxolimab in advanced cancers. TCRdb's table, derived via immunoSEQ multiplex PCR, lists solely in-frame clones and lacks some. The sample lists 70,000 to 90,000 clones, 85% seen once, with around 1.8% in the top ten. The specimen was CD4+ or CD8+ T cells sorted from blood, collected in a trial of the OX40 agonist ivuxolimab. These receptors all come from an adult with an advanced solid tumor such as melanoma, head and neck, liver or kidney cancer.

V usage is TRBV18 and J usage is TRBJ2-1; D gene unclear. This CDR3 spans 15 amino acids. V was shortened by 3 bases and J by 3 bases, with 12 bases between the two germline ends. Germline V CDR1 and CDR2: KGHSH, LQKENI. CDR3 sequence: CASSPTEGGYNEQFF. CDR3 bases: TGTGCCAGCTCACCTACGGAAGGCGGCTACAATGAGCAGTTCTTC.

V and J are TRBV16 and TRBJ2-7; TRBD1 matches 8 bases. This CDR3 is built from 14 residues. The V and J ends lost 4 bases and 3 bases, in that order; junction bases with no gene match: 5. Germline V gives CDR1 KGHSY, CDR2 FQNENV. The CDR3 loop is CASSPGQGIYEQYF. The CDR3 region has the DNA TGTGCCAGCAGCCCTGGACAGGGAATCTACGAGCAGTACTTC. Looking up the rest from reference TRBV16 and TRBJ2-7 gives the full variable domain: GEEVAQTPKHLVRGEGQKAKLYCAPIKGHSYVFWYQQVLKNEFKFLISFQNENVFDETGMPKERFSAKCLPNSPCSLEIQATKLEDSAVYFCASSPGQGIYEQYFGPGTRLTVT.

The chain has TRBV27 and TRBJ1-3; D is undetermined. CDR3 length: 14 residues. Trimming took 8 bases from V and 0 from J, leaving 11 bases between them. Germline V gene lookup returns CDR1 MNHEY and CDR2 SMNVEV (reference sequence). The CDR3 spells CASWSLASGNTIYF. CDR3 nucleotides: TGTGCCAGCTGGTCTCTAGCCTCTGGAAACACCATATATTTT.

The V call is TRBV2, the J call TRBJ2-1; 11 bases agree with TRBD1. Per germline, CDR1 SNHLY and CDR2 FYNNEI. The CDR3 is 14 residues long. V was clipped by 7 bases and J by 6 bases; unmatched bases: 5. This CDR3 reads CASNGQGAFNEQFF. The CDR3 nucleotides are TGTGCCAGCAATGGACAGGGGGCATTCAATGAGCAGTTCTTC.

The V and J genes are TRBV6-6 and TRBJ2-7, with D possibly being TRBD2 (6 bases). Looked up from germline, CDR1 is MNHNY and CDR2 is SVGAGI (reference sequence). The CDR3 is 14 amino acids. V was clipped by 6 bases and J by 4 bases, with 16 bases between them. The CDR3 DNA sequence: TGTGCCAGCAGACCACCGGGAGAACATTACGAGCAGTACTTC. Translating it yields CASRPPGEHYEQYF.

V and J are TRBV5-6 and TRBJ1-2, with D tentatively TRBD1 (5 bases). The CDR3 has 14 amino acids. Trimming shortened V by 2 bases and J by 8 bases, and 16 bases separated the two germline ends. Germline V gene lookup returns CDR1 SGHDT and CDR2 YYEEEE. DNA for the CDR3: TGTGCCAGCAGCTTCCTAGGGGCAGGGCAGGGCTACACCTTC. It specifies CASSFLGAGQGYTF. Full variable domain (missing parts from reference TRBV5-6 and TRBJ1-2): DAGVTQSPTHLIKTRGQQVTLRCSPKSGHDTVSWYQQALGQGPQFIFQYYEEEERQRGNFPDRFSGHQFPNYSSELNVNALLLGDSALYLCASSFLGAGQGYTFGSGTRLTVV.

The gene calls are TRBV10-1 and TRBJ1-1, with unresolved D. CDR1 is WNHNN, CDR2 SYGVQD, per germline (reference sequence). The germline V and J ends were trimmed by 3 bases and 4 bases, with 6 bases remaining between them. The length of the CDR3 is 12 residues. The CDR3 bases are TGCGCCAGCAGTGAATCCTTCACTGAAGCTTTCTTT. Protein product: CASSESFTEAFF.

J is TRBJ1-5 and V is TRBV6-5; TRBD1 is a possible D gene (5 bases). Trimming pared 6 bases from V and 2 bases from J, leaving 14 bases between. This CDR3 has 15 residues. CDR1 MNHEY and CDR2 SVGAGI come from the germline V gene. CDR3 bases: TGTGCCAGCAGAAGGGACTTCCAGGGCAATCAGCCCCAGCATTTT. It yields the protein CASRRDFQGNQPQHF.

The genes are TRBV30 and TRBJ2-3; D call uncertain. Germline CDR1 GTSNPN, CDR2 SVGIG (reference sequence). V dropped 2 bases and J dropped 6 bases, with 9 bases sitting between them. CDR3 size: 12 residues. CDR3 in amino acids: CAWSLTRDTQYF. As DNA, the CDR3 is TGTGCCTGGAGTCTAACTCGGGATACGCAGTATTTT.

The table lists this clone with a few counts. The CDR3 protein is CASSKTTSGRASVTLYEQYF. The CDR3 DNA reads as TGTGCCAGCAGCAAGACGACTAGCGGGAGGGCCAGTGTCACCCTCTACGAGCAGTACTTC. The V gene is TRBV27, the J gene TRBJ2-7; 14 nucleotides match TRBD2. Germline V lookup: CDR1 MNHEY, CDR2 SMNVEV (reference sequence). V dropped 6 bases and J dropped 3; count of bases not matched to a gene: 19. The CDR3 has 20 residues.

This clone was counted a few times. The chain carries TRBV18 and TRBJ2-7; 9 bases fit TRBD1. Germline assignment: CDR1 KGHSH and CDR2 LQKENI. V gave up 2 bases and J gave up 5 bases; unmatched junction bases: 4. The CDR3 contains 14 residues. The CDR3: CASSPGTGFNEQYF. CDR3 nucleotides: TGTGCCAGCTCACCAGGGACAGGGTTCAACGAGCAGTACTTC.

The rearrangement links TRBV6-4 to TRBJ1-4; D gene uncertain. CDR1 MRHNA and CDR2 SNTAGT come from the germline V gene. With 3 bases removed from V and 0 bases from J, the gap between germline ends came to 5 bases. The CDR3 extends over 14 amino acids. As DNA, the CDR3 is TGTGCCAGCAGTGAACAGTCAACTAATGAAAAACTGTTTTTT. Protein product: CASSEQSTNEKLFF.

The chain recombines TRBV11-2 with TRBJ2-5, with 9 bases that match TRBD1. The CDR3 extends over 14 amino acids. Germline V lookup: CDR1 SGHAT, CDR2 FQNNGV. V lost 6 bases to trimming and J lost 2 bases; unmatched junction nucleotides: 4. The CDR3 region is CASRSGTGQETQYF. Here the CDR3 DNA reads TGTGCCAGCAGAAGCGGGACAGGGCAAGAGACCCAGTACTTC.

In its sample, this clone was seen a few times. This chain joins TRBV27 and TRBJ2-3; 11 bases match TRBD2. Unmatched junction bases numbered 5, after V lost 7 bases and J lost 5 bases. Germline values: CDR1 MNHEY, CDR2 SMNVEV (reference sequence). The length of the CDR3 is 14 residues. CDR3 sequence reads: CASKLAGVVDTQYF. CDR3 nucleotide sequence: TGTGCCAGCAAACTAGCGGGAGTGGTAGATACGCAGTATTTT.

The chain combines TRBV18 with TRBJ1-1, with 9 bases aligning to TRBD1. CDR1 and CDR2 from the germline V gene are KGHSH and LQKENI. CDR3 length: 14 amino acids. V was clipped by 4 bases and J by 4 bases; unmatched bases: 4. This chain's CDR3 is CASSLGQGSTEAFF. The CDR3 region has the DNA TGTGCCAGCTCACTAGGACAGGGGTCCACTGAAGCTTTCTTT.

This chain links TRBV5-1 with TRBJ2-5; maybe TRBD2 (6 bases). Germline assignment: CDR1 SGHRS and CDR2 YFSETQ. With 0 bases removed from V and 2 bases from J, the gap between germline ends came to 11 bases. This CDR3 has 15 amino acids. The CDR3: CASSLAGSGQETQYF. As DNA, the CDR3 is TGCGCCAGCAGCTTGGCCGGTAGCGGACAAGAGACCCAGTACTTC.

This clone has only a few counts. The chain has TRBV9 and TRBJ1-3; no firm D call. V was shortened by 0 bases and J by 2 bases, with 12 bases between the two germline ends. CDR3 length: 16 residues. Germline values: CDR1 SGDLS, CDR2 YYNGEE. This CDR3 reads CASSVEFYTPGNTIYF. As DNA, the CDR3 is TGTGCCAGCAGCGTAGAATTTTACACACCTGGAAACACCATATATTTT.

The chain carries TRBV7-8 and TRBJ1-1, with unresolved D. The CDR3 loop spans 15 amino acids. CDR1 is SGHVS and CDR2 is FQNEAQ in the germline V gene. The V gene lost 3 bases and the J gene lost 1 base, with 12 bases spanning the gap. The CDR3 bases are TGTGCCAGCAGCTTGGCTGGACGGGGGAACACTGAAGCTTTCTTT. Its protein product is CASSLAGRGNTEAFF.

The rearrangement joins TRBV19 to TRBJ1-5; D is ambiguous. The CDR3 runs to 15 residues. Germline CDR1 LNHDA, CDR2 SQIVND (reference sequence). Trimming took off 3 bases at V and 1 base at J, with 10 bases between the two ends. The CDR3 bases are TGTGCCAGTAGTATTGCCGGGTTAAGCAATCAGCCCCAGCATTTT. It codes for CASSIAGLSNQPQHF.

The chain combines TRBV5-8 with TRBJ2-7; D might be TRBD1 or TRBD2, each matching 5 bases. Trimming removed 2 bases from V and 6 bases from J, with 12 bases in between. Germline values: CDR1 SGHTS, CDR2 YDEGEE. This CDR3 spans 13 amino acids. CDR3 sequence (DNA): TGTGCCAGCAGCTTCCGGGGCCCGCGCGAGCAGTACTTC. Protein product: CASSFRGPREQYF.

This rearrangement joins TRBV6-5 to TRBJ2-2; 8 bases are a match to TRBD2. The CDR3 extends over 16 amino acids. Unmatched junction bases numbered 6, after V lost 2 bases and J lost 4 bases. Germline V gives CDR1 MNHEY, CDR2 SVGAGI. The CDR3 here is CASSYGGGSFTGELFF. The CDR3 DNA reads TGTGCCAGCAGTTACGGCGGGGGGTCCTTCACCGGGGAGCTGTTTTTT.

The chain uses TRBV14 and TRBJ2-1; no definite D call. V was trimmed by 2 bases and J by 0 bases, leaving 14 bases between them. The germline gives CDR1 SGHDN, CDR2 FVKESK. This CDR3 is 17 amino acids long. CDR3 DNA sequence: TGTGCCAGCAGCCAATACCTCTCCTCCTTCTCCTACAATGAGCAGTTCTTC. Amino acids: CASSQYLSSFSYNEQFF.

The chain combines TRBV2 with TRBJ2-7; 7 bases match TRBD1. CDR1 and CDR2 (germline): SNHLY, FYNNEI. The CDR3 is made up of 14 amino acids. V shed 6 bases and J 3 bases; nucleotides not matched to a gene: 8. For the CDR3, the DNA is TGTGCCAGCAGGGGGACAGAGGGCCTCTACGAGCAGTACTTC. The encoded protein is CASRGTEGLYEQYF.

The CDR3 spells CASSSRHGAHTGELFF. The CDR3 DNA reads as TGCGCCAGCAGCTCAAGGCATGGGGCCCACACCGGGGAGCTGTTTTTT. The chain recombines TRBV5-1 with TRBJ2-2; a possible D gene is TRBD1 (5 bases). Germline CDR1 reads SGHRS; CDR2 reads YFSETQ. Deletions cut 3 bases from V and 3 bases from J, with 15 bases between. There are 16 residues in the CDR3.

This clone appeared once. The chain recombines TRBV11-3 with TRBJ1-6; 7 bases fit TRBD1. The junction had 8 bases not matched to a gene; V was cut back by 5 bases and J by 4 bases. The CDR3 has 16 residues. CDR1 is SGHNT and CDR2 is YENEEA in the germline V gene. This CDR3 reads CASSQEGGAYNSPLHF. CDR3 sequence (DNA): TGTGCCAGCAGCCAAGAAGGGGGCGCTTATAATTCACCCCTCCACTTT.